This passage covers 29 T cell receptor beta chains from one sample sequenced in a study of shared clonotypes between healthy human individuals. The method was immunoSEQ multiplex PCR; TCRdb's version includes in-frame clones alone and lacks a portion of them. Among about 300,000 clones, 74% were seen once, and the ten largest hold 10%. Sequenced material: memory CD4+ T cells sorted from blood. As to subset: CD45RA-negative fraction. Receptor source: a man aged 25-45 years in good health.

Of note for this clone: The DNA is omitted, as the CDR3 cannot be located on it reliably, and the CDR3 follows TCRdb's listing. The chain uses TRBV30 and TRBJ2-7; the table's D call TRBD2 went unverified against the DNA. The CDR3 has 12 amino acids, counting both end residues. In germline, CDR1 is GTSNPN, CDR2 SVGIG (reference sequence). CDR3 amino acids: CAWGTGSLGEYF.

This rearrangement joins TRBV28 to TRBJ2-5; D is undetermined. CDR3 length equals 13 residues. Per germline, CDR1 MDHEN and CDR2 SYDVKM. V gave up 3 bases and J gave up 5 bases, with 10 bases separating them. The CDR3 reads CASSLLGWETQYF. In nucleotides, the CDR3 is TGTGCCAGCAGTTTGTTAGGTTGGGAGACCCAGTACTTC.

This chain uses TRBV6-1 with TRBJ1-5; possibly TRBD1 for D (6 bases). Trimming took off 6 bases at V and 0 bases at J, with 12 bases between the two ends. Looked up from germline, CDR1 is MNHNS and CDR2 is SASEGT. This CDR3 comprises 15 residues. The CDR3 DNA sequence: TGTGCCAGCAGCAGAAACAGGGATAGCAATCAGCCCCAGCATTTT. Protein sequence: CASSRNRDSNQPQHF.

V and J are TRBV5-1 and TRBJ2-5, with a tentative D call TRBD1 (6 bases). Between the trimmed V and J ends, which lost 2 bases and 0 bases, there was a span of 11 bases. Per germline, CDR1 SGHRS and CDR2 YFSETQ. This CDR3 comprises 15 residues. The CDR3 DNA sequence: TGCGCCAGCAGCTTCTTGACAGGACACCAAGAGACCCAGTACTTC. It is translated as CASSFLTGHQETQYF. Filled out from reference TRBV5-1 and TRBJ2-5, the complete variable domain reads KAGVTQTPRYLIKTRGQQVTLSCSPISGHRSVSWYQQTPGQGLQFLFEYFSETQRNKGNFPGRFSGRQFSNSRSEMNVSTLELGDSALYLCASSFLTGHQETQYFGPGTRLLVL.

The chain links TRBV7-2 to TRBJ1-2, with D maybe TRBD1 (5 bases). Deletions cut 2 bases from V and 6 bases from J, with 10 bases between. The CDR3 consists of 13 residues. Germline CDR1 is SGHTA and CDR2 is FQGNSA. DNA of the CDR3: TGTGCCAGCAGCTTACCCGGGGGGGATGGCTACACCTTC. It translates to CASSLPGGDGYTF.

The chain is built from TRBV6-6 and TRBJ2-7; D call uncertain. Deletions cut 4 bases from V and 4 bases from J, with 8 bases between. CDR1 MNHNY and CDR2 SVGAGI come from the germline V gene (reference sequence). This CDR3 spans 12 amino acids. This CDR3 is CASSSQQYEQYF. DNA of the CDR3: TGTGCCAGCAGTTCGCAGCAATACGAGCAGTACTTC.

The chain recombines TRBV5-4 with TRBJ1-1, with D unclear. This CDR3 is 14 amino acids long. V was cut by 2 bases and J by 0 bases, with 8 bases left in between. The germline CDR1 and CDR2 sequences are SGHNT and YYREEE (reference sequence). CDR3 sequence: CASSLGFMNTEAFF. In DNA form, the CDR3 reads TGTGCCAGCAGCTTAGGCTTTATGAACACTGAAGCTTTCTTT.

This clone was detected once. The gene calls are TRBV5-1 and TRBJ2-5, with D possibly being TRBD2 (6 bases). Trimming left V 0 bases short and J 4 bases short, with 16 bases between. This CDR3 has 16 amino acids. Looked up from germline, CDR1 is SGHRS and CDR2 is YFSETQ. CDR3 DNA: TGCGCCAGCAGCTTGGGTGGCTCGGGAGCGCGAGAGACCCAGTACTTC. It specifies CASSLGGSGARETQYF.

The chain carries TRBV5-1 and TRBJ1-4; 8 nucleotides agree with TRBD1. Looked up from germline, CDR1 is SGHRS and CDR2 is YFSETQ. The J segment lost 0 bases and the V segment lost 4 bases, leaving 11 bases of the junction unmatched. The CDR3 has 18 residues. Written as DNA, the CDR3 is TGCGCCAGCAGCCGGGACAGGCCGGGATATGCAACTAATGAAAAACTGTTTTTT. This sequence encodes CASSRDRPGYATNEKLFF.

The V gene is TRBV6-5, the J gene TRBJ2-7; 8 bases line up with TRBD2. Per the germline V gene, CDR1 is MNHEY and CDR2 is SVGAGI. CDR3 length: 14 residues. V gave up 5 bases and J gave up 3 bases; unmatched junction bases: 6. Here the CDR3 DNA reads TGTGCCAGCAGTATAGCGGGAACCAGCTACGAGCAGTACTTC. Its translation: CASSIAGTSYEQYF.

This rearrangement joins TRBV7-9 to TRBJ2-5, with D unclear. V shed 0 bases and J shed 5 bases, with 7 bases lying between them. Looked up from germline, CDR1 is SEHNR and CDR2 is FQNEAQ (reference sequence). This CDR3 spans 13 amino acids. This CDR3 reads CASSLAGWETQYF. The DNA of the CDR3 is TGTGCCAGCAGCTTAGCGGGTTGGGAGACCCAGTACTTC.

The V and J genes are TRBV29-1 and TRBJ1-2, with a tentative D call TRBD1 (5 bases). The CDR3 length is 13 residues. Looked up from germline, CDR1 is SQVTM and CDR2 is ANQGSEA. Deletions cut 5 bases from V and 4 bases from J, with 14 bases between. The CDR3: CSVSQGRGYGYTF. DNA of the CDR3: TGCAGCGTTTCCCAGGGAAGGGGCTATGGCTACACCTTC.

CDR3 nucleotide sequence: TGTGCCAGTAAACTAGCGGGACGCACAGATACGCAGTATTTT. This encodes CASKLAGRTDTQYF. The rearrangement joins TRBV19 to TRBJ2-3; 10 bases align to TRBD2. CDR1 and CDR2 (germline): LNHDA, SQIVND (reference sequence). Unmatched junction bases numbered 2, after V lost 7 bases and J lost 1 base. The CDR3 has 14 residues.

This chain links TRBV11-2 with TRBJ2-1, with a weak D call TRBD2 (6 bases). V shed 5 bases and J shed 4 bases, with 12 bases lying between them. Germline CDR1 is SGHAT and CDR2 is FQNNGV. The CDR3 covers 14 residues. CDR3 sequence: CASSGSGLYNEQFF. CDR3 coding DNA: TGTGCCAGCAGCGGTTCGGGACTTTACAATGAGCAGTTCTTC.

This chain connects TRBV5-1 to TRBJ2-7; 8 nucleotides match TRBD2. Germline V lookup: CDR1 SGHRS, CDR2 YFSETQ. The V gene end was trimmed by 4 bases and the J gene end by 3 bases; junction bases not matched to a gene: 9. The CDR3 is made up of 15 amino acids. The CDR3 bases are TGCGCCAGCAGCCCTAGCAAGGCGGGGGGCTACGAGCAGTACTTC. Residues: CASSPSKAGGYEQYF.

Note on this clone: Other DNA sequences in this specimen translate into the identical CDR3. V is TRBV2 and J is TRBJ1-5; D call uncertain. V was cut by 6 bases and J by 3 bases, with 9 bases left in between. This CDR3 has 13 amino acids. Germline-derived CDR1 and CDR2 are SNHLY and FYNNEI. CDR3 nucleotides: TGTGCCAGCAGCGAGGCCGTCAATCAGCCCCAGCATTTT. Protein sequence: CASSEAVNQPQHF.

This CDR3 is CASSRATTDTQYF. CDR3 nucleotides: TGTGCCAGTAGTAGGGCTACGACAGATACGCAGTATTTT. The chain has TRBV19 and TRBJ2-3; D is ambiguous. The CDR3 has 13 residues. Trimming took 4 bases from V and 3 from J, leaving 8 bases between them. The V gene's germline CDR1 is LNHDA and CDR2 SQIVND (reference sequence).

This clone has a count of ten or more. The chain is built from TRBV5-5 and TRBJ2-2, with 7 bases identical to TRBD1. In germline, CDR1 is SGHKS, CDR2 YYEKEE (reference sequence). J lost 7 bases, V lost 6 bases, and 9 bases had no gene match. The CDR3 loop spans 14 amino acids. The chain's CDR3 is CASTPTGAGGELFF. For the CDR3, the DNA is TGTGCCAGCACCCCTACAGGGGCGGGCGGGGAGCTGTTTTTT.

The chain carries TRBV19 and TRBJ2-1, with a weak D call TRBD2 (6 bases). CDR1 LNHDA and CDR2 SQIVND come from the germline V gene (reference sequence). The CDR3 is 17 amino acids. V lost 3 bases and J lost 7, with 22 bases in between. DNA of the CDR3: TGTGCCAGTAGTATGGGTATGGCGGGAAACCGGGGGAATGAGCAGTTCTTC. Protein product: CASSMGMAGNRGNEQFF.

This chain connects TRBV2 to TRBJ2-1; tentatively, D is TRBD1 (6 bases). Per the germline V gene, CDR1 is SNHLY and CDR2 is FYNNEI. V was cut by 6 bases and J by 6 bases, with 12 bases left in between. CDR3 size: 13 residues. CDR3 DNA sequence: TGTGCCAGCAGGGGGGCCAGTTCCAATGAGCAGTTCTTC. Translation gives CASRGASSNEQFF.

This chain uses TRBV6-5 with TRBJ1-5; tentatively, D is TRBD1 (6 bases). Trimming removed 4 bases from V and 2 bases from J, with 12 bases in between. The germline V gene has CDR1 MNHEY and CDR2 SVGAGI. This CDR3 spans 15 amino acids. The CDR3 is CASSSTGPGNQPQHF. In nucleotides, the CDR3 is TGTGCCAGCAGTTCGACAGGTCCGGGCAATCAGCCCCAGCATTTT.

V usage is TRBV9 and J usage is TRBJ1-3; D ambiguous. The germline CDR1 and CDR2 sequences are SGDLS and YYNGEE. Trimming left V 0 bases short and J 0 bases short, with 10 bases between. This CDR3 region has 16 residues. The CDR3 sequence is CASSVEDRRSGNTIYF. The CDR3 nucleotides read TGTGCCAGCAGCGTAGAGGACCGACGCTCTGGAAACACCATATATTTT.

CDR3 loop: CAVMSGSRAGELFF. The CDR3 bases are TGTGCCGTAATGAGCGGGAGCCGAGCCGGGGAGCTGTTTTTT. J is TRBJ2-2 and V is TRBV7-8, with 8 bases identical to TRBD2. V dropped 11 bases and J dropped 6; count of bases not matched to a gene: 11. CDR1 is SGHVS and CDR2 is FQNEAQ in the germline V gene. This CDR3 region has 14 residues.

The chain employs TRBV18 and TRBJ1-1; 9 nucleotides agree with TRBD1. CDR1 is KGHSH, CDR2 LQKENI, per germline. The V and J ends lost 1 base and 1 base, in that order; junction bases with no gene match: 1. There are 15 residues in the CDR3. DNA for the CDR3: TGTGCCAGCTCACCACAACAGGGGGCGAACACTGAAGCTTTCTTT. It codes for CASSPQQGANTEAFF.

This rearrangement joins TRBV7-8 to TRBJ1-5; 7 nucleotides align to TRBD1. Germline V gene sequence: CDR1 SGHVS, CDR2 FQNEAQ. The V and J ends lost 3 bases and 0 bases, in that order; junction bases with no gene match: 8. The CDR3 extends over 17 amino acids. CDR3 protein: CASSFAGTAYSNQPQHF. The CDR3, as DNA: TGTGCCAGCAGCTTCGCCGGGACAGCATATAGCAATCAGCCCCAGCATTTT.

CDR3 in DNA: TGTGCCAGCAGCTTGCGACAGGGCGCTGAAGCTTTCTTT. Its protein is CASSLRQGAEAFF. J is TRBJ1-1 and V is TRBV7-2, with 7 nucleotides matching TRBD1. This CDR3 is built from 13 residues. Germline V lookup: CDR1 SGHTA, CDR2 FQGNSA. Trimming removed 3 bases from V and 6 bases from J; junction bases left unmatched: 4.

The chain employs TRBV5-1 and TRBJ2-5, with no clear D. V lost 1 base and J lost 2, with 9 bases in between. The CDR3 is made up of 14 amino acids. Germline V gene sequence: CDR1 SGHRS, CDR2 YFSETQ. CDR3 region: CASSLQSYQETQYF. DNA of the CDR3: TGCGCCAGCAGCTTGCAGAGCTATCAAGAGACCCAGTACTTC.

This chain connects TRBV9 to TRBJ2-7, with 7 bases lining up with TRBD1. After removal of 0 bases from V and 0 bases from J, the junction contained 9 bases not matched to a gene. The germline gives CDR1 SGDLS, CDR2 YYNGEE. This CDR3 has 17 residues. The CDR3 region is CASSVGGWDSSSYEQYF. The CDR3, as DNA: TGTGCCAGCAGCGTAGGGGGATGGGACAGTAGCTCCTACGAGCAGTACTTC.

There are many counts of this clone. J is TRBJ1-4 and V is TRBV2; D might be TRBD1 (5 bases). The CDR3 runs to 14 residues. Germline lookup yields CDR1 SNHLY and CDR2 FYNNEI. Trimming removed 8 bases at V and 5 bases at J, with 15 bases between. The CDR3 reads CASGDDRGNEKLFF. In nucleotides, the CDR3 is TGTGCCAGCGGAGACGACAGAGGGAATGAAAAACTGTTTTTT.